The 27 T cell receptor beta chains in this list originate from one sample, sequenced in a study of regulatory T cells in long-lasting Graves disease. The TCR beta library used iRepertoire HTBI primers with Arm-PCR amplification of CDR3. TCRdb independently ran MiXCR on the multiplex PCR reads; one entry per CDR3 protein. The profile shows roughly 260,000 distinct CDR3 sequences, about 17% of them singletons. The time point is: newly diagnosed GD, antithyroid drugs for less than 3 months. PBMCs were the source of the RNA used for TCR sequencing. These records were also assigned to another study, of T cells in Graves' hyperthyroidism and ophthalmopathy.

This sample comprised peripheral blood mononuclear cells (PBMCs), obtained at new diagnosis, from a patient treated with antithyroid drugs. The receptors were sampled from a woman in her thirties with Graves disease.

This clonotype was detected ten times or more. V and J are TRBV10-3 and TRBJ2-3; 7 bases align to TRBD2. This CDR3 comprises 16 residues. The junction had 3 bases not matched to a gene; V was cut back by 0 bases and J by 0 bases. CDR1 and CDR2 from the germline V gene are ENHRY and SYGVKD. The CDR3 nucleotides are TGTGCCATCAGTGAGTCGGTGCGGGGGAGCACAGATACGCAGTATTTT. This sequence encodes CAISESVRGSTDTQYF.

In its sample, this clonotype was seen many times. V and J are TRBV20-1 and TRBJ2-7; 7 bases match TRBD2. CDR1 and CDR2 from the germline V gene are DFQATT and SNEGSKA (reference sequence). V was clipped by 0 bases and J by 3 bases; unmatched bases: 11. This CDR3 has 16 amino acids. DNA for the CDR3: TGCAGTGCTAGAGACGTGGGAGGGGAGGGTCACTACGAGCAGTACTTC. Its translation is CSARDVGGEGHYEQYF.

Many counts were recorded for this clonotype. The rearrangement joins TRBV14 to TRBJ1-2, with unresolved D. CDR3 length: 15 amino acids. V was shortened by 0 bases and J by 2 bases, with 10 bases between the two germline ends. The germline CDR1 and CDR2 sequences are SGHDN and FVKESK. In DNA form, the CDR3 reads TGTGCCAGCAGCCAAGACTACATTTCAAACTATGGCTACACCTTC. This encodes CASSQDYISNYGYTF.

The chain uses TRBV7-2 and TRBJ2-5, with D uncertain. The CDR3 sequence is 11 residues long. V gave up 4 bases and J gave up 9 bases, with 9 bases separating them. Germline V gene data show CDR1 as SGHTA and CDR2 as FQGNSA. In DNA form, the CDR3 reads TGTGCCAGCAGCTCCCGGACCGCCCAGTACTTC. Protein sequence: CASSSRTAQYF. The full variable domain, in which reference TRBV7-2 and TRBJ2-5 provide the parts outside the CDR3, is GAGVSQSPSNKVTEKGKDVELRCDPISGHTALYWYRQSLGQGLEFLIYFQGNSAPDKSGLPSDRFSAERTGGSVSTLTIQRTQQEDSAVYLCASSSRTAQYFGPGTRLLVL.

Many counts were recorded for this clonotype. This sequence joins TRBV18 and TRBJ1-5, with D hard to call. CDR1 and CDR2 from the germline V gene are KGHSH and LQKENI. The CDR3 runs to 14 residues. Trimming removed 2 bases at V and 5 bases at J, with 10 bases between. The CDR3: CASSPNTKDQPQHF. DNA for the CDR3: TGTGCCAGCTCACCAAACACGAAGGATCAGCCCCAGCATTTT.

This clonotype has at least ten counts. J is TRBJ1-4 and V is TRBV6-1, with D perhaps matching TRBD1 (5 bases). Trimming removed 3 bases from V and 10 bases from J, with 12 bases in between. Germline loops: CDR1 MNHNS, CDR2 SASEGT. The CDR3 contains 13 residues. CDR3: CASSDGARGKLFF. For the CDR3, the DNA is TGTGCCAGCAGTGATGGGGCCAGAGGAAAACTGTTTTTT.

This clonotype was counted at least ten times. One junction end does not reproduce the germline sequence, and a read error may be involved. The rearrangement joins TRBV5-1 to TRBJ1-1; no definite D call. Germline loops: CDR1 SGHRS, CDR2 YFSETQ. This CDR3 is 14 amino acids long. The DNA for the CDR3 is TGTGCCAGCAGTCGAGGAGGGATGAACACTGAAGCTTTCTTT. It specifies CASSRGGMNTEAFF.

This clonotype was counted at least ten times. The CDR3 spells CASSPLGVTATNEKLFF. CDR3 bases: TGTGCCAGCTCACCACTGGGGGTCACCGCAACTAATGAAAAACTGTTTTTT. The rearrangement uses TRBV18 and TRBJ1-4; possible D gene TRBD1, 5 bases. Trimming removed 1 base at V and 0 bases at J, with 12 bases between. The CDR3 runs 17 residues. Germline CDR1 KGHSH, CDR2 LQKENI.

A note on this clonotype: Just one base apart from a much larger clone, this may be a read error. This chain uses TRBV29-1 with TRBJ1-4; D is ambiguous. This CDR3 has 13 residues. Germline V CDR1 and CDR2: SQVTM, ANQGSEA. The CDR3 DNA follows: TGCAGCGTTCTCCTTGAGGGCGGTGAAAAACCGTTTTTT. Translated, it gives CSVLLEGGEKPFF.

This clonotype was detected ten times or more. V usage is TRBV10-3 and J usage is TRBJ1-5; 7 nucleotides line up with TRBD1. The J segment lost 4 bases and the V segment lost 0 bases, leaving 12 bases of the junction unmatched. The CDR3 length is 18 residues. Per germline, CDR1 ENHRY and CDR2 SYGVKD. The CDR3 is CAISESRDRTRFNQPQHF. The CDR3 DNA follows: TGTGCCATCAGTGAGTCTCGGGACAGAACGCGTTTTAATCAGCCCCAGCATTTT.

This clonotype was seen a few times. The CDR3 DNA is TGTGCCAGCAGCGTAGCGGGAATCGATCAGCCCCAGCATTTT. Its protein is CASSVAGIDQPQHF. The chain combines TRBV9 with TRBJ1-5; unclear D gene. Germline V gene data show CDR1 as SGDLS and CDR2 as YYNGEE. The germline V and J ends were trimmed by 0 bases and 5 bases, with 9 bases remaining between them. The CDR3 has 14 residues.

The V gene is TRBV20-1, the J gene TRBJ2-2, with D possibly being TRBD1 or TRBD2 (5 bases each). The CDR3 contains 11 residues. The ends were cut back, 5 bases at V and 6 bases at J, with 7 bases in the middle. CDR1 and CDR2 from the germline V gene are DFQATT and SNEGSKA (reference sequence). For the CDR3, the DNA is TGCAGTGCTCGGGGCCCCGGGGAGCTGTTTTTT. It translates to CSARGPGELFF.

The sample holds many counts of this clonotype. The rearrangement joins TRBV20-1 to TRBJ1-2, with D perhaps matching TRBD1 (6 bases). Germline-derived CDR1 and CDR2 are DFQATT and SNEGSKA (reference sequence). Trimming left V 2 bases short and J 4 bases short, with 23 bases between. The CDR3 has 17 amino acids. The DNA of the CDR3 is TGCAGTGCTAGACCAGCGGGACAAAGGGGGGGAAGCTATGGCTACACCTTC. As protein: CSARPAGQRGGSYGYTF.

V is TRBV19 and J is TRBJ1-1, with no clear D. In germline, CDR1 is LNHDA, CDR2 SQIVND (reference sequence). Trimming left V 7 bases short and J 3 bases short, with 9 bases between. The CDR3 spans 12 residues. The CDR3 sequence is CASIGGHTEAFF. CDR3 coding DNA: TGTGCCAGTATCGGAGGACACACTGAAGCTTTCTTT. The variable domain in full, completed from reference TRBV19 and TRBJ1-1, reads DGGITQSPKYLFRKEGQNVTLSCEQNLNHDAMYWYRQDPGQGLRLIYYSQIVNDFQKGDIAEGYSVSREKKESFPLTVTSAQKNPTAFYLCASIGGHTEAFFGQGTRLTVV.

At least ten counts were recorded for this clonotype. The chain has TRBV11-2 and TRBJ2-2; 7 bases line up with TRBD1. V was pared by 4 bases and J by 0 bases, with 8 bases of the junction left unmatched. The CDR3 runs 17 residues. Germline assignment: CDR1 SGHAT and CDR2 FQNNGV. The CDR3 DNA reads as TGTGCCAGCAGCTCTCTAACGGGACAGACGAACACCGGGGAGCTGTTTTTT. Translation gives CASSSLTGQTNTGELFF.

This clonotype was picked up many times. The chain combines TRBV5-1 with TRBJ2-1; D gene unclear. V lost 0 bases and J 0 bases, leaving 16 bases between the germline ends. Germline CDR1 SGHRS, CDR2 YFSETQ. The CDR3 consists of 18 residues. This CDR3 reads CASSLDGRRPSSYNEQFF. CDR3 coding DNA: TGCGCCAGCAGCTTGGACGGCAGAAGGCCTAGCTCCTACAATGAGCAGTTCTTC.

This clonotype has ten or more counts. This sequence joins TRBV19 and TRBJ1-2; D possibly corresponds to TRBD1 (6 bases). V was cut by 6 bases and J by 2 bases, with 16 bases left in between. Germline CDR1 and CDR2: LNHDA and SQIVND (reference sequence). The CDR3 covers 15 residues. This chain's CDR3 is CASSLGAGANYGYTF. The CDR3 DNA is TGTGCCAGTAGCCTGGGGGCAGGGGCGAACTATGGCTACACCTTC.

This clonotype was counted many times. The CDR3 spells CASSNRDWGYNEQFF. In DNA form, the CDR3 reads TGTGCCAGCAGCAACCGGGACTGGGGGTACAATGAGCAGTTCTTC. This sequence joins TRBV9 and TRBJ2-1; the D gene is possibly TRBD2 (6 bases). CDR1 is SGDLS, CDR2 YYNGEE, per germline. V gave up 4 bases and J gave up 4 bases, with 15 bases separating them. This CDR3 is 15 amino acids long.

The chain uses TRBV28 and TRBJ1-2; no clear D gene. Germline V gene sequence: CDR1 MDHEN, CDR2 SYDVKM. The ends were cut back, 3 bases at V and 6 bases at J, with 11 bases in the middle. This CDR3 is built from 13 residues. CDR3 amino acids: CASSLPQVNGYTF. CDR3 coding DNA: TGTGCCAGCAGTTTGCCCCAGGTTAATGGCTACACCTTC.

This clonotype was observed at least ten times. The chain combines TRBV2 with TRBJ2-7, with D perhaps TRBD2 (6 bases). This CDR3 contains 15 residues. Germline V CDR1 and CDR2: SNHLY, FYNNEI. Trimming took off 3 bases at V and 0 bases at J, with 12 bases between the two ends. The CDR3 loop is CASSEGLGSSYEQYF. The CDR3 coding sequence is TGTGCCAGCAGTGAGGGACTCGGAAGCTCCTACGAGCAGTACTTC.

This clonotype was observed many times. The J gene is TRBJ1-5, the V gene TRBV20-1; a possible D gene is TRBD1 (6 bases). The CDR3 sequence is 17 residues long. The germline CDR1 and CDR2 sequences are DFQATT and SNEGSKA (reference sequence). V was trimmed by 5 bases and J by 3 bases, leaving 23 bases between them. The CDR3 loop reads CSALKTGKGTLNQPQHF. The CDR3 nucleotides are TGCAGTGCTCTAAAGACAGGAAAGGGGACCCTCAATCAGCCCCAGCATTTT.

Comment on this clonotype: Possible read error: a much larger clone is one base away. The V gene is TRBV6-1, the J gene TRBJ1-2; maybe TRBD1 (5 bases). The ends were cut back, 7 bases at V and 4 bases at J, with 13 bases in the middle. The germline CDR1 and CDR2 sequences are MNHNS and SASEGT. The CDR3 sequence is 13 residues long. CDR3 coding DNA: TGTGCCAGCAATGGAAGGACAACCTATGGCTACACCTTC. Its protein is CASNGRTTYGYTF.

This clonotype was seen at least ten times. The chain is built from TRBV4-1 and TRBJ2-7; no firm D call. V was clipped by 0 bases and J by 6 bases, with 21 bases between them. This CDR3 spans 17 amino acids. Germline V CDR1 and CDR2: MGHRA, YSYEKL. The CDR3 nucleotides read TGCGCCAGCAGCCAAGATAGTGTTAGGCTAGATTTGCGCGAGCAGTACTTC. Translated, it gives CASSQDSVRLDLREQYF.

This clonotype was counted a few times. The chain joins TRBV4-1 to TRBJ2-4, with TRBD2 as a possible D gene (6 bases). CDR3 size: 16 residues. CDR1 and CDR2 (germline): MGHRA, YSYEKL. The V gene lost 1 base and the J gene lost 0 bases, with 10 bases spanning the gap. The CDR3 spells CASSQGGRLAKNIQYF. The CDR3 region has the DNA TGCGCCAGCAGCCAAGGAGGGAGGTTAGCCAAAAACATTCAGTACTTC.

The chain is built from TRBV6-5 and TRBJ2-2; D is unresolved. With 0 bases removed from V and 0 bases from J, the gap between germline ends came to 8 bases. Germline assignment: CDR1 MNHEY and CDR2 SVGAGI. This CDR3 contains 16 residues. CDR3 nucleotides: TGTGCCAGCAGTTACTCGAAGGTAGCGAACACCGGGGAGCTGTTTTTT. Translation: CASSYSKVANTGELFF.

This clonotype was found many times. The gene calls are TRBV6-2 or TRBV6-3 and TRBJ1-2; the D gene is possibly TRBD1 (5 bases). The CDR3 covers 14 residues. CDR1 MNHEY and CDR2 SVGEGT come from the germline V gene. Trimming removed 5 bases at V and 3 bases at J, with 13 bases between. DNA of the CDR3: TGTGCCAGCAGTGAAGCCCAGGGACACTATGGCTACACCTTC. Amino acid sequence: CASSEAQGHYGYTF.

There are many counts of this clonotype. The V and J genes are TRBV7-2 and TRBJ2-7; D not certain. Trimming left V 1 base short and J 4 bases short, with 8 bases between. This CDR3 comprises 13 residues. Germline V CDR1 and CDR2: SGHTA, FQGNSA. The CDR3: CASSLEPFYEQYF. CDR3 DNA sequence: TGTGCCAGCAGCTTAGAGCCTTTTTACGAGCAGTACTTC. Full variable domain (rest looked up from reference TRBV7-2 and TRBJ2-7): GAGVSQSPSNKVTEKGKDVELRCDPISGHTALYWYRQSLGQGLEFLIYFQGNSAPDKSGLPSDRFSAERTGGSVSTLTIQRTQQEDSAVYLCASSLEPFYEQYFGPGTRLTVT.